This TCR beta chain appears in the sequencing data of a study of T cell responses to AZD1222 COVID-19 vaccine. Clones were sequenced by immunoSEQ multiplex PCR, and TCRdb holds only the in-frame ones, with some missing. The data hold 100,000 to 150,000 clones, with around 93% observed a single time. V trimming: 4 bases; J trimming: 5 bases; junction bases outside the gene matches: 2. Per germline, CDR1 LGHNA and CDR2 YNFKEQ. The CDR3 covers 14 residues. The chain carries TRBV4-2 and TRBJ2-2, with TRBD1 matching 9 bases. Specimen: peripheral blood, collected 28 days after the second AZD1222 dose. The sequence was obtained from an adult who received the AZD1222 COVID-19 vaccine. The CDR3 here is CASSRDRDTGELFF. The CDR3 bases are TGTGCCAGCAGCCGGGACAGGGATACCGGGGAGCTGTTTTTT.